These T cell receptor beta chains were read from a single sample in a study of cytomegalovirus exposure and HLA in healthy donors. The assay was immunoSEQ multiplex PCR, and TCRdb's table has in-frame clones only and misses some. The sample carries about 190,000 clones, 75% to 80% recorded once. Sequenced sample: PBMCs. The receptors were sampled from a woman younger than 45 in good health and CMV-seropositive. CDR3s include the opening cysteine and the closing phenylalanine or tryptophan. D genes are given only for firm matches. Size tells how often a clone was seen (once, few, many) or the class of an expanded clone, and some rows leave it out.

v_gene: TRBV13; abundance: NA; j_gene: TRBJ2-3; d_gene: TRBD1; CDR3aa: CASSSGTEFTDTQYF; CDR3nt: TGTGCCAGCAGCTCAGGGACAGAGTTCACAGATACGCAGTATTTT
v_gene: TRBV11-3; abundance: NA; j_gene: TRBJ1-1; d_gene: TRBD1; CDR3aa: CASSYPGRGEAFF; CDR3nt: TGTGCCAGCAGCTACCCTGGCAGGGGGGAAGCTTTCTTT
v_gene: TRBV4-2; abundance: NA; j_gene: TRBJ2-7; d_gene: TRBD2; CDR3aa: CASSQAAGDPSYEQYF; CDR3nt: TGTGCCAGCAGCCAAGCAGCGGGGGACCCATCCTACGAGCAGTACTTC
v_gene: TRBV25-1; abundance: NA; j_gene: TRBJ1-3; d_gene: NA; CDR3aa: CASSGPQQVQNTIYF; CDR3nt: TGTGCCAGCAGTGGCCCTCAGCAGGTGCAGAACACCATATATTTT
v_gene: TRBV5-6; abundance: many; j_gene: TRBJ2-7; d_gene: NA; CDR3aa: CASSFQTGPYEQYF; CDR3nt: TGTGCCAGCAGCTTTCAGACGGGTCCCTACGAGCAGTACTTC
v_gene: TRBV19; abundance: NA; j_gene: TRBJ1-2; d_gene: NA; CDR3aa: CASSLTYRDYGYTF; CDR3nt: TGTGCCAGTAGTCTAACTTACAGGGACTATGGCTACACCTTC
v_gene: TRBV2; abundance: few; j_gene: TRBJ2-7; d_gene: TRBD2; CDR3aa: CASTGGNRYEQYF; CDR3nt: TGTGCCAGCACGGGAGGGAACCGCTACGAGCAGTACTTC
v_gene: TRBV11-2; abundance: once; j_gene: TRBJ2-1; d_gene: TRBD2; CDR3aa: CASSLGTSGPTYNEQFF; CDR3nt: TGTGCCAGCAGCTTAGGGACTAGCGGCCCTACATACAATGAGCAGTTCTTC
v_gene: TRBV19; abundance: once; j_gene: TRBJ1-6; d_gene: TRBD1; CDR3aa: CASRGQGIGSPLHF; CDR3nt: TGTGCCAGTAGGGGACAGGGGATTGGTTCACCCCTCCACTTT
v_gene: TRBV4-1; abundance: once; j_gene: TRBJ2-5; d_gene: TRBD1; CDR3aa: CASSHTGVVQETQYF; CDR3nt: TGCGCCAGCAGCCATACAGGGGTCGTTCAAGAGACCCAGTACTTC
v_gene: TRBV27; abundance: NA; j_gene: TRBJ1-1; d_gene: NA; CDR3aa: CASRDRSKNTEAFF; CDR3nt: TGTGCCAGCAGGGACAGATCAAAGAACACTGAAGCTTTCTTT
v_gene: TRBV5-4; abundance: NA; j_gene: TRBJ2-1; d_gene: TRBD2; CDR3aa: CASSLEGTSGAPWNEQFF; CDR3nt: TGTGCCAGCAGCTTGGAAGGGACTAGCGGGGCCCCATGGAATGAGCAGTTCTTC
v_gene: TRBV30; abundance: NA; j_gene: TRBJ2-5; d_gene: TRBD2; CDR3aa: CAWNPRLSGRSEQYF; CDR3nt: TGTGCCTGGAACCCCCGGCTTAGCGGGAGAAGTGAGCAGTACTTC
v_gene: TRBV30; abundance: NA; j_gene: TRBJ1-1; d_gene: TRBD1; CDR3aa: CAWSLIGTGPSSAFF; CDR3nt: TGTGCCTGGAGTCTAATTGGGACAGGGCCGTCCTCAGCTTTCTTT
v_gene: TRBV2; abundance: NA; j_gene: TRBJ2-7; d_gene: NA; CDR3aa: CASGPQMRYEQYF; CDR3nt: TGTGCCAGCGGCCCCCAGATGAGGTACGAGCAGTACTTC
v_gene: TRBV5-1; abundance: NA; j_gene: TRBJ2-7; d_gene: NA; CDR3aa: CASSLLGQGGHEQYF; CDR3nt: TGCGCCAGCAGCCTCCTTGGGCAGGGCGGCCACGAGCAGTACTTC
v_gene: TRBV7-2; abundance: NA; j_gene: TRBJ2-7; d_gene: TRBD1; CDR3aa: CASSLDPGQGDEQYF; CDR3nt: TGTGCCAGCAGCCTAGATCCGGGACAGGGGGACGAGCAGTACTTC
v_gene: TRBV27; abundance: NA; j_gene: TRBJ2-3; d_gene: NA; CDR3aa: CASSRSTTPTDTQYF; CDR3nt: TGTGCCAGCAGCCGATCGACTACCCCCACAGATACGCAGTATTTT
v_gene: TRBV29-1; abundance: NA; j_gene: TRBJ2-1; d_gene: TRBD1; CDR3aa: CSVEGTGSNEQFF; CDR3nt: TGCAGCGTTGAAGGGACAGGGAGCAATGAGCAGTTCTTC
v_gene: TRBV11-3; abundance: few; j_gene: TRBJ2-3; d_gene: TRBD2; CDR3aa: CASSLASGLTDTQYF; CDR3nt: TGTGCCAGCAGCTTAGCTAGCGGCCTCACAGATACGCAGTATTTT
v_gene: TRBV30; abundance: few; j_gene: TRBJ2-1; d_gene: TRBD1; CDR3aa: CAWSTQGAGNEQFF; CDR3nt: TGTGCCTGGAGTACACAGGGGGCGGGCAATGAGCAGTTCTTC
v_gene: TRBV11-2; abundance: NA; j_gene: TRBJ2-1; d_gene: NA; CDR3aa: CASSQRGAQYNEQFF; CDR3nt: TGTGCCAGCAGCCAACGGGGGGCGCAGTACAATGAGCAGTTCTTC
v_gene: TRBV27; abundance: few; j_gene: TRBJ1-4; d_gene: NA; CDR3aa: CASSPRSGHRNEKLFF; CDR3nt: TGTGCCAGCAGTCCGCGATCAGGGCACCGAAATGAAAAACTGTTTTTT
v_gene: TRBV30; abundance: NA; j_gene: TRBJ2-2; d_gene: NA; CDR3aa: CAWSRGTGELFF; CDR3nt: TGTGCCTGGAGTAGGGGGACCGGGGAGCTGTTTTTT
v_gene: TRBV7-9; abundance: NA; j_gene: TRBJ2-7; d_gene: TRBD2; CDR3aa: CASSRSGLAGILSYEQYF; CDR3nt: TGTGCCAGCAGCCGATCGGGACTAGCGGGGATTCTCTCCTACGAGCAGTACTTC
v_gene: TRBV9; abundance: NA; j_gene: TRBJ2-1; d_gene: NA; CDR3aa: CASSVGGGRKNNEQFF; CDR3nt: TGTGCCAGCAGCGTAGGCGGGGGCCGTAAGAACAATGAGCAGTTCTTC
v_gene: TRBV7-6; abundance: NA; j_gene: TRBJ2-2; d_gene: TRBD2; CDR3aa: CASSAPGGNAGELFF; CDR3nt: TGTGCCAGCAGCGCCCCCGGGGGGAACGCCGGGGAGCTGTTTTTT
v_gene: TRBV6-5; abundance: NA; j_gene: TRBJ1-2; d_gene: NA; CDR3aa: CASRGAPRYGYTF; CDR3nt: TGTGCCAGCAGGGGGGCCCCCCGCTATGGCTACACCTTC
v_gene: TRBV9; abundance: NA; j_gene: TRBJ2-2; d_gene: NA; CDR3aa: CASSVVMTGELFF; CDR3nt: TGTGCCAGCAGCGTAGTAATGACCGGGGAGCTGTTTTTT
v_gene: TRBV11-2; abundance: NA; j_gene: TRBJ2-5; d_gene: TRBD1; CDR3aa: CASSLVQGVQETQYF; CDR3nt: TGTGCCAGCAGCTTAGTCCAGGGGGTCCAGGAGACCCAGTACTTC
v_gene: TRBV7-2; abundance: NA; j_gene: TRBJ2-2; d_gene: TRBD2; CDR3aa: CASSPTMAGDTGELFF; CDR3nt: TGTGCCAGCAGTCCTACCATGGCGGGAGACACCGGGGAGCTGTTTTTT
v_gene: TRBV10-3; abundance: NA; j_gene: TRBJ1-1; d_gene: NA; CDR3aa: CAISDLNTEAFF; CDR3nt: TGTGCCATCAGTGACTTGAACACTGAAGCTTTCTTT
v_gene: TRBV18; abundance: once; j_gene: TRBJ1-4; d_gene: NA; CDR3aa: CASSPGEKLFF; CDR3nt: TGTGCCAGCTCACCGGGCGAAAAACTGTTTTTT
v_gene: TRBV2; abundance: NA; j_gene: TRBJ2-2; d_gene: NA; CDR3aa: CASSGVGGLNTGELFF; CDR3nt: TGTGCCAGCAGTGGGGTCGGAGGGTTGAACACCGGGGAGCTGTTTTTT
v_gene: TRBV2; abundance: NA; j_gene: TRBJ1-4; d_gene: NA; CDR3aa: CASSDIRGTNEKLFF; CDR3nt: TGTGCCAGCTCCGACATAAGGGGGACTAATGAAAAACTGTTTTTT
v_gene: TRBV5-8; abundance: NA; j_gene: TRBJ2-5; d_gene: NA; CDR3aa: CASAKLRETQYF; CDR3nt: TGTGCCAGCGCTAAGTTGAGAGAGACCCAGTACTTC
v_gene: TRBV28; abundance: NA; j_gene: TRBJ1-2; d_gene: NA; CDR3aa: CASSPPGENYGYTF; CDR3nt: TGTGCCAGCAGTCCCCCGGGAGAGAACTATGGCTACACCTTC
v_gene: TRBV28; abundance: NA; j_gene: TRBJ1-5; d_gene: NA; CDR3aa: CASSPTGFGNQPQHF; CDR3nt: TGTGCCAGCAGCCCTACAGGGTTCGGCAATCAGCCCCAGCATTTT
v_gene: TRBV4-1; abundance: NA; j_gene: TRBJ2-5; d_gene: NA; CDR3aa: CASSPSVLQGARQETQYF; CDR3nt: TGCGCCAGCAGCCCTTCGGTGCTCCAAGGGGCACGACAAGAGACCCAGTACTTC
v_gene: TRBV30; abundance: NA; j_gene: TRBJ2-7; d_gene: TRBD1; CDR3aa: CAWRGQATYEQYF; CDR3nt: TGTGCCTGGAGAGGACAGGCCACCTACGAGCAGTACTTC
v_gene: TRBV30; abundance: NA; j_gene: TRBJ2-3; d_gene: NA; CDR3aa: CAFRGVAQDTQYF; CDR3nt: TGTGCCTTCCGGGGAGTCGCCCAAGATACGCAGTATTTT
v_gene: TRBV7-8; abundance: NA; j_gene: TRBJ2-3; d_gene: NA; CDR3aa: CASSLGSSSDTQYF; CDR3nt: TGTGCCAGCAGCCTCGGGAGCTCTAGCGATACGCAGTATTTT
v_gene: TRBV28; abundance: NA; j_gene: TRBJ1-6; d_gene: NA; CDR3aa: CASISGNSPLHF; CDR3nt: TGTGCCAGCATCTCGGGGAATTCACCCCTCCACTTT
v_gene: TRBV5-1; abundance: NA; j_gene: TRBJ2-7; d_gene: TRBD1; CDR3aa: CASSLKGQGNPYEQYF; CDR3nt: TGCGCCAGCAGCCTGAAGGGACAGGGGAACCCCTACGAGCAGTACTTC
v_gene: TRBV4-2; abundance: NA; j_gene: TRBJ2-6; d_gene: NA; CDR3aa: CASSHAAQAGANVLTF; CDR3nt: TGTGCCAGCAGCCACGCAGCTCAGGCTGGGGCCAACGTCCTGACTTTC
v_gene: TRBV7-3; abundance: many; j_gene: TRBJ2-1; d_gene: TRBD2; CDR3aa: CASSLEGAGESYNEQFF; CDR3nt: TGTGCCAGCAGCTTAGAGGGAGCGGGAGAATCCTACAATGAGCAGTTCTTC